This TCR beta chain was observed in a study of T cells expressing NK-cell markers. From the 5' RACE reads, TCRdb lists one entry per CDR3 protein and no DNA. The sample table sets out about 380,000 distinct CDR3 sequences. The CDR3 sequence is 15 residues long. In germline, CDR1 is MNHEY, CDR2 SMNVEV (reference sequence). This TCR was sampled from a man aged 18-75 years in good health. The rearrangement uses TRBV27 and TRBJ1-6; the D gene TCRdb calls, TRBD1, cannot be checked with no DNA. The sample comprised blood T cells: a sorted CD56 or NKG2C T cell subset, CD4+ or CD8+ T cells, or bulk PBMC T cells (not recorded which). The CDR3: CASSLSQGVNSPLHF.